This entry features one TCR beta chain sequence. This sample is part of a study of T cells after yellow fever vaccination. One entry per CDR3 protein, called by TCRdb with MiXCR from the 5' RACE reads. The sample shows around 400,000 distinct CDR3 sequences, approximately 10% of them seen only once. CDR3 length: 18 residues. V was cut by 1 base and J by 0 bases, with 18 bases left in between. Germline V lookup: CDR1 SNHLY, CDR2 FYNNEI. The rearrangement links TRBV2 to TRBJ1-2; D is uncertain. This sequence was found in a man aged 18 to 35 who received the YFV17D yellow fever vaccine. Sequencing used PBMCs, obtained on the day of the first yellow fever vaccination. DNA for the CDR3: TGTGCCAGCAGTGAAGGTTTCAACACCCTGTTCTCTAACTATGGCTACACCTTC. Protein product: CASSEGFNTLFSNYGYTF.